The rows below give T cell receptor beta chains drawn from one sample of a study of blood T cell repertoires in COVID-19. This table comes from immunoSEQ multiplex PCR, and its TCRdb copy is limited to in-frame clones, with some not included. The table includes about 170,000 clones, around four fifths detected once. Sequencing was performed on peripheral blood. The origin of the receptors is an elderly woman with COVID-19, enrolled during active disease. CDR3s include the opening cysteine and the closing phenylalanine or tryptophan. The D gene is left open where the match is weak.

TRBJ2-2	.	TRBV5-1	CASSLRTGGELFF
TRBJ2-1	.	TRBV7-9	CASSFAPPGEQFF
TRBJ2-1	.	TRBV21-1	CASSVGTSGEYNEQFF
TRBJ2-5	.	TRBV5-1	CASNSGDPLGTQYF
TRBJ1-2	.	TRBV6-5	CASASQGASWYGYTF
TRBJ2-4	.	TRBV27	CASSPGLLSAKNIQYF
TRBJ2-2	.	TRBV3-1/TRBV3-2	CASRTTGELFF
TRBJ2-7	.	TRBV19	CASSIDPSRTYEQYF
TRBJ2-2	.	TRBV6-5	CASRSGQYTGELFF
TRBJ2-3	TRBD2	TRBV2	CASSGLAGLRDTQYF
TRBJ2-5	.	TRBV5-1	CASSSGWAGKETQYF
TRBJ1-2	.	TRBV29-1	CSVGGSNYGYTF